One and the same sample provided the 24 T cell receptor beta chains below, sequenced in a study of blood T cell repertoires in COVID-19. Method: immunoSEQ multiplex PCR; TCRdb's copy keeps in-frame clones and lacks some. The data contain 250,000 to 300,000 clones, 83% of them singletons. What was sequenced was peripheral blood. These receptor sequences come from a man in his fifties or sixties who had recovered from COVID-19.

This chain links TRBV7-2 with TRBJ2-1, with 8 bases fitting TRBD2. The CDR3 sequence is 14 residues long. Germline assignment: CDR1 SGHTA and CDR2 FQGNSA. With 6 bases clipped from V and 2 bases from J, the junction kept 3 bases outside the gene matches. CDR3 protein: CASSPGLAYNEQFF. The CDR3 coding sequence is TGTGCCAGCAGTCCGGGACTAGCCTACAATGAGCAGTTCTTC.

V usage is TRBV6-7 and J usage is TRBJ2-3; D remains ambiguous. TRBV6-7 carries the ORF label, with uncertain function. Deletions cut 6 bases from V and 3 bases from J, with 16 bases between. This CDR3 comprises 15 residues. This CDR3 reads CASSLLLTGTDTQYF. CDR3 sequence (DNA): TGTGCCAGCAGCCTTCTCTTGACTGGAACAGATACGCAGTATTTT.

The CDR3 reads CASSYGGSRGSGELFF. Here the CDR3 DNA reads TGTGCCAGCAGCTATGGGGGCTCCAGGGGGTCCGGGGAGCTGTTTTTT. The chain uses TRBV11-1 and TRBJ2-2, with TRBD1 matching over 7 bases. The CDR3 spans 16 residues. The J segment lost 6 bases and the V segment lost 4 bases, leaving 11 bases of the junction unmatched. Per germline, CDR1 SGHAT and CDR2 FQDESV (reference sequence).

This chain uses TRBV6-5 with TRBJ1-6; D not resolved. Germline-derived CDR1 and CDR2 are MNHEY and SVGAGI. The CDR3 has 14 amino acids. With 2 bases removed from V and 4 bases from J, the gap between germline ends came to 6 bases. CDR3 nucleotide sequence: TGTGCCAGCAGTTACGGGCCGTATAATTCACCCCTCCACTTT. This gives the protein CASSYGPYNSPLHF.

The V call is TRBV7-3, the J call TRBJ1-1, with TRBD1 matching 8 bases. The CDR3 length is 15 residues. Germline V gene data show CDR1 as SGHTA and CDR2 as FQGTGA. V gave up 1 base and J gave up 4 bases; unmatched junction bases: 5. The CDR3 here is CASSLKQGAGTEAFF. The CDR3 nucleotides are TGTGCCAGCAGCTTAAAGCAGGGGGCCGGCACTGAAGCTTTCTTT. Supplemented by reference TRBV7-3 and TRBJ1-1, the full variable domain reads GAGVSQTPSNKVTEKGKYVELRCDPISGHTALYWYRQSLGQGPEFLIYFQGTGAADDSGLPNDRFFAVRPEGSVSTLKIQRTERGDSAVYLCASSLKQGAGTEAFFGQGTRLTVV.

The chain employs TRBV19 and TRBJ2-5; 8 nucleotides agree with TRBD2. The CDR3 runs to 15 residues. The V gene end was trimmed by 3 bases and the J gene end by 5 bases; junction bases not matched to a gene: 8. Looked up from germline, CDR1 is LNHDA and CDR2 is SQIVND (reference sequence). CDR3: CASSILTGGGETQYF. DNA of the CDR3: TGTGCCAGTAGTATCTTGACGGGAGGGGGGGAGACCCAGTACTTC.

The V and J genes are TRBV19 and TRBJ1-2, with D hard to call. Germline loops: CDR1 LNHDA, CDR2 SQIVND (reference sequence). The CDR3 has 13 amino acids. Trimming pared 10 bases from V and 3 bases from J, leaving 15 bases between. The CDR3 loop is CATSGSLDYGYTF. The CDR3 DNA follows: TGTGCCACTTCAGGATCCCTTGACTATGGCTACACCTTC.

The rearrangement uses TRBV28 and TRBJ2-3; the match to TRBD2 covers 7 bases. The CDR3 is 15 amino acids. Germline V CDR1 and CDR2: MDHEN, SYDVKM. The V segment lost 5 bases and the J segment 6 bases; nucleotides outside the gene matches: 11. In DNA form, the CDR3 reads TGTGCCAGCAGTCCAAGCGGGGTGGGACCGGATACGCAGTATTTT. The encoded protein is CASSPSGVGPDTQYF.

The rearrangement uses TRBV30 and TRBJ1-6; maybe TRBD1 (6 bases). V was cut by 7 bases and J by 16 bases, with 23 bases left in between. The CDR3 has 13 residues. Germline V gene lookup returns CDR1 GTSNPN and CDR2 SVGIG (reference sequence). CDR3 residues: CAFTTGGGRQLHF. In DNA form, the CDR3 reads TGTGCCTTTACAACCGGGGGGGGCCGGCAACTCCACTTT.

This clone was recorded a few times. The rearrangement joins TRBV27 to TRBJ1-1; possible D gene TRBD1, 6 bases. The CDR3 is 13 amino acids. Trimming removed 4 bases from V and 1 base from J, with 7 bases in between. Germline V gene sequence: CDR1 MNHEY, CDR2 SMNVEV (reference sequence). The DNA of the CDR3 is TGTGCCAGCAGTTGGGACAAGAACACTGAAGCTTTCTTT. Residues: CASSWDKNTEAFF.

J is TRBJ2-5 and V is TRBV5-4, with TRBD1 matching 8 bases. The J segment lost 1 base and the V segment lost 4 bases, leaving 6 bases of the junction unmatched. From germline, CDR1 is SGHNT and CDR2 YYREEE (reference sequence). This CDR3 region has 15 residues. CDR3 amino acids: CASSRPGTGQETQYF. Here the CDR3 DNA reads TGTGCCAGCAGCCGTCCCGGGACAGGCCAAGAGACCCAGTACTTC.

This chain uses TRBV19 with TRBJ1-1; unclear D gene. Per the germline V gene, CDR1 is LNHDA and CDR2 is SQIVND (reference sequence). The CDR3 is 14 amino acids. Trimming pared 3 bases from V and 4 bases from J, leaving 12 bases between. This chain's CDR3 is CASSIPGGSTEAFF. In DNA form, the CDR3 reads TGTGCCAGTAGTATTCCTGGAGGGTCCACTGAAGCTTTCTTT.

The V call is TRBV9, the J call TRBJ2-3, with D maybe TRBD2 (6 bases). Deletions cut 0 bases from V and 0 bases from J, with 8 bases between. From germline, CDR1 is SGDLS and CDR2 YYNGEE. The CDR3 consists of 15 residues. The CDR3 loop reads CASSVEGRSTDTQYF. CDR3 in DNA: TGTGCCAGCAGCGTAGAAGGGAGGAGCACAGATACGCAGTATTTT.

The J gene is TRBJ1-1, the V gene TRBV28; 9 bases map to TRBD1. V dropped 9 bases and J dropped 5; count of bases not matched to a gene: 7. The CDR3 is 13 amino acids. Germline V gives CDR1 MDHEN, CDR2 SYDVKM. Here the CDR3 reads CASGGQGGTEAFF. Here the CDR3 DNA reads TGTGCCAGTGGGGGACAGGGCGGAACTGAAGCTTTCTTT.

As regards this clone: At one boundary the junction diverges from the germline segment, which might be a read error. The J gene is TRBJ1-1, the V gene TRBV3-1 (or the pseudogene TRBV3-2); 11 bases map to TRBD1. Germline CDR1 is LGHDT and CDR2 is YNNKEL (reference sequence). This CDR3 comprises 12 residues. This chain's CDR3 is CASRVGTGGVIF. The CDR3 DNA reads TGTGCCAGCAGGGTAGGGACAGGGGGTGTAATCTTT.

The chain has TRBV3-1 (or the pseudogene TRBV3-2) and TRBJ1-5; 8 positions match TRBD1. The germline V gene encodes CDR1 LGHDT and CDR2 YNNKEL (reference sequence). Germline trimming cut 4 bases from V and 6 bases from J; bases unmatched to any gene: 5. The CDR3 is made up of 14 amino acids. The CDR3 loop is CASSRSGGSQPQHF. DNA of the CDR3: TGTGCCAGCAGCCGATCAGGGGGCAGTCAGCCCCAGCATTTT.

The CDR3 spells CASSINRGSSYEQYF. The CDR3 DNA reads TGCGCCAGCAGCATCAACAGGGGGAGCTCCTACGAGCAGTACTTC. V usage is TRBV5-1 and J usage is TRBJ2-7; 8 bases line up with TRBD1. The junction had 6 bases not matched to a gene; V was cut back by 4 bases and J by 0 bases. This CDR3 has 15 amino acids. Germline V gives CDR1 SGHRS, CDR2 YFSETQ.

The chain employs TRBV27 and TRBJ1-1; D gene uncertain. Germline V gives CDR1 MNHEY, CDR2 SMNVEV (reference sequence). Trimming took 3 bases from V and 0 from J, leaving 8 bases between them. The CDR3 has 14 residues. CDR3 sequence (DNA): TGTGCCAGCAGTTTGAGTCCATTGAACACTGAAGCTTTCTTT. Amino acid sequence: CASSLSPLNTEAFF.

The V call is TRBV7-8, the J call TRBJ2-1, with D perhaps TRBD1 (6 bases). There are 15 residues in the CDR3. Germline V gene lookup returns CDR1 SGHVS and CDR2 FQNEAQ. Trimming cost V 6 bases and J 3 bases, with 15 bases left between them. CDR3 residues: CASRPEGGSYNEQFF. The CDR3 DNA reads as TGTGCCAGCAGGCCCGAAGGGGGTAGCTACAATGAGCAGTTCTTC.

This clone showed up just a few times. V and J are TRBV19 and TRBJ1-1, with D possibly matching TRBD1 (5 bases). Between the trimmed V and J ends, which lost 3 bases and 4 bases, there was a span of 9 bases. The CDR3 is made up of 13 amino acids. The V gene's germline CDR1 is LNHDA and CDR2 SQIVND (reference sequence). Here the CDR3 DNA reads TGTGCCAGTAGTATCGGGGGTGGCACTGAAGCTTTCTTT. Protein product: CASSIGGGTEAFF.

The chain combines TRBV19 with TRBJ2-1; perhaps TRBD2 as D (6 bases). Trimming took 4 bases from V and 3 from J, leaving 16 bases between them. Germline V CDR1 and CDR2: LNHDA, SQIVND (reference sequence). The CDR3 totals 16 residues. CDR3 DNA: TGTGCCAGTAGTAGGTCAGCGGGTGATATCTACAATGAGCAGTTCTTC. Translating it yields CASSRSAGDIYNEQFF. Looking up the rest from reference TRBV19 and TRBJ2-1 gives the full variable domain: DGGITQSPKYLFRKEGQNVTLSCEQNLNHDAMYWYRQDPGQGLRLIYYSQIVNDFQKGDIAEGYSVSREKKESFPLTVTSAQKNPTAFYLCASSRSAGDIYNEQFFGPGTRLTVL.

The chain employs TRBV4-1 and TRBJ1-3, with D unresolved. V gave up 0 bases and J gave up 5 bases, with 14 bases separating them. Germline CDR1 reads MGHRA; CDR2 reads YSYEKL. The CDR3 covers 16 residues. The CDR3 DNA is TGCGCCAGCAGCCAAGATTTCACAGTTAGGAGAAACACCATATATTTT. The encoded protein is CASSQDFTVRRNTIYF.

The rearrangement joins TRBV6-5 to TRBJ1-6; D remains unclear. Germline CDR1 reads MNHEY; CDR2 reads SVGAGI. The length of the CDR3 is 15 residues. Deletions cut 3 bases from V and 4 bases from J, with 10 bases between. The CDR3 region has the DNA TGTGCCAGCAGTTATTCCACGGGGTATAATTCACCCCTCCACTTT. Protein: CASSYSTGYNSPLHF.

This clone turned up a few times. The J gene is TRBJ1-2, the V gene TRBV5-1; D is possibly TRBD1 (6 bases). Germline loops: CDR1 SGHRS, CDR2 YFSETQ. V was pared by 4 bases and J by 3 bases, with 19 bases between. The CDR3 runs to 16 residues. CDR3 amino acids: CASSPEGVRGDYGYTF. CDR3 sequence (DNA): TGCGCCAGCAGCCCGGAAGGCGTCAGGGGTGACTATGGCTACACCTTC.